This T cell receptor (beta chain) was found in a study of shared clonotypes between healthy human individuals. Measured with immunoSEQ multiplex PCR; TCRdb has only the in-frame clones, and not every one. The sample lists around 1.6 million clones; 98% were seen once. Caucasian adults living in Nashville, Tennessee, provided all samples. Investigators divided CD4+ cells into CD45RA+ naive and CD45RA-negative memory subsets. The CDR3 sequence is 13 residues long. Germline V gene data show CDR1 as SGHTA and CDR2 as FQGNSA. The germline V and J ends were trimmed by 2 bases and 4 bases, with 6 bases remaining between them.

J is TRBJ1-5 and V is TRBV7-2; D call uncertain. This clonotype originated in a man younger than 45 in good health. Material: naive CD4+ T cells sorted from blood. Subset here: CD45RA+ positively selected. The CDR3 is CASSLYTNQPQHF. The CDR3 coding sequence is TGTGCCAGCAGCTTATACACGAATCAGCCCCAGCATTTT.